The next 3 T cell receptor beta chains were all read from a single sample in a study of blood T cell repertoires in COVID-19. Using immunoSEQ multiplex PCR, the repertoire was profiled, and TCRdb retains in-frame clones only, with some absent. The sample contains around 270,000 clones, about nine tenths of which appear only once. Source material: peripheral blood. Every receptor here comes from a person aged 18-35 years with COVID-19, enrolled during active disease.

DNA of the CDR3: TGCGCCAGCAGCCCTAGCGGGCCCAGCGGGGAGCTGTTTTTT. It codes for CASSPSGPSGELFF. The gene calls are TRBV4-1 and TRBJ2-2, with 8 nucleotides matching TRBD2. CDR3 length: 14 amino acids. With 4 bases clipped from V and 7 bases from J, the junction kept 5 bases outside the gene matches. CDR1 is MGHRA, CDR2 YSYEKL, per germline.

This chain uses TRBV6-2 or TRBV6-3 with TRBJ2-7; TRBD2 matches at 7 bases. Unmatched junction bases numbered 11, after V lost 6 bases and J lost 6 bases. The CDR3 loop spans 14 amino acids. Germline V gene sequence: CDR1 MNHEY, CDR2 SVGEGT. The CDR3 nucleotides are TGTGCCAGCAGCGGAGGGAGCGGGAAGATCGAGCAGTACTTC. Protein: CASSGGSGKIEQYF.

This clone was observed a handful of times. The chain carries TRBV28 and TRBJ1-1; possibly TRBD1 for D (5 bases). The CDR3 is made up of 15 amino acids. Trimming removed 8 bases at V and 5 bases at J, with 21 bases between. CDR1 is MDHEN and CDR2 is SYDVKM in the germline V gene. CDR3 DNA sequence: TGTGCCAGCGGACACCAAACGGTCTTTCGGACTGAAGCTTTCTTT. This encodes CASGHQTVFRTEAFF. Full variable domain (remainder filled in from reference TRBV28 and TRBJ1-1): DVKVTQSSRYLVKRTGEKVFLECVQDMDHENMFWYRQDPGLGLRLIYFSYDVKMKEKGDIPEGYSVSREKKERFSLILESASTNQTSMYLCASGHQTVFRTEAFFGQGTRLTVV.